One and the same sample provided the 20 T cell receptor beta chains below, sequenced in a study of OX40 agonist ivuxolimab in advanced cancers. Sequencing used immunoSEQ multiplex PCR; TCRdb keeps in-frame clones, though not all of them. The sample carries about 80,000 clones, roughly 87% recorded once. Material: CD4+ or CD8+ T cells sorted from blood, obtained in a trial of the OX40 agonist ivuxolimab. These receptors were obtained from an adult with an advanced solid tumor such as melanoma, head and neck, liver or kidney cancer.

In this sample, this clone turned up a few times. The chain recombines TRBV7-2 with TRBJ2-7; D remains unclear. This CDR3 comprises 13 residues. Trimming removed 1 base from V and 4 bases from J, with 8 bases in between. Germline-derived CDR1 and CDR2 are SGHTA and FQGNSA. The CDR3 here is CASSLDQTYEQYF. The DNA of the CDR3 is TGTGCCAGCAGCTTAGATCAGACGTACGAGCAGTACTTC.

This sequence joins TRBV7-2 and TRBJ1-4; D remains ambiguous. Germline V gives CDR1 SGHTA, CDR2 FQGNSA. The CDR3 contains 13 residues. Trimming removed 5 bases from V and 8 bases from J, with 12 bases in between. CDR3 residues: CASSIRASEKLFF. The CDR3 DNA follows: TGTGCCAGCAGCATCCGGGCAAGCGAAAAACTGTTTTTT.

The J gene is TRBJ1-1, the V gene TRBV9; TRBD1 matches at 9 bases. The V gene's germline CDR1 is SGDLS and CDR2 YYNGEE. The V and J ends lost 3 bases and 9 bases, in that order; junction bases with no gene match: 9. The CDR3 sequence is 14 residues long. The CDR3 protein is CASSADGQGPKAFF. As DNA, the CDR3 is TGTGCCAGCAGCGCCGACGGACAGGGGCCGAAAGCTTTCTTT.

The rearrangement links TRBV5-4 to TRBJ2-7; D is ambiguous. The CDR3 loop spans 11 amino acids. CDR1 and CDR2 from the germline V gene are SGHNT and YYREEE (reference sequence). Trimming cost V 2 bases and J 6 bases, with 6 bases left between them. The CDR3 DNA reads as TGTGCCAGCAGCTTTGAAAGCGAGCAGTACTTC. It is translated as CASSFESEQYF. Combining the CDR3 with reference TRBV5-4 and TRBJ2-7 gives the whole variable domain ETGVTQSPTHLIKTRGQQVTLRCSSQSGHNTVSWYQQALGQGPQFIFQYYREEENGRGNFPPRFSGLQFPNYSSELNVNALELDDSALYLCASSFESEQYFGPGTRLTVT.

The chain links TRBV4-3 to TRBJ2-5; 10 bases are a match to TRBD1. Near its end, the DNA agrees better with TRBJ2-7, so the J call may be wrong. This CDR3 contains 15 residues. Germline V lookup: CDR1 LGHNA, CDR2 YSLEER. The CDR3 reads CASSQDGTGDYEQYF. The CDR3 DNA is TGCGCCAGCAGCCAAGATGGGACAGGGGACTACGAGCAGTACTTC.

The chain uses TRBV9 and TRBJ2-1, with D perhaps TRBD2 (6 bases). Trimming shortened V by 0 bases and J by 6 bases, and 16 bases separated the two germline ends. CDR1 SGDLS and CDR2 YYNGEE come from the germline V gene. The CDR3 covers 16 residues. This CDR3 is CASSVGGREIFNEQFF. The CDR3 DNA sequence: TGTGCCAGCAGCGTAGGGGGTCGGGAGATCTTCAATGAGCAGTTCTTC.

The chain employs TRBV19 and TRBJ2-5, with D perhaps matching TRBD1 (6 bases). The V end was cut by 9 bases, the J end by 4 bases, with 12 bases between. The CDR3 contains 12 residues. The germline gives CDR1 LNHDA, CDR2 SQIVND (reference sequence). The CDR3 sequence is CASRQAGETQYF. CDR3 coding DNA: TGTGCCAGCAGACAGGCCGGAGAGACCCAGTACTTC.

This chain connects TRBV11-2 to TRBJ1-1; D is uncertain. CDR1 and CDR2 (germline): SGHAT, FQNNGV. Trimming took 3 bases from V and 6 from J, leaving 8 bases between them. The CDR3 covers 12 residues. CDR3 sequence (DNA): TGTGCCAGCAGCTTGGGCCCTGCTGAAGCTTTCTTT. It yields the protein CASSLGPAEAFF. The complete variable domain, with remaining parts taken from reference TRBV11-2 and TRBJ1-1, reads EAGVAQSPRYKIIEKRQSVAFWCNPISGHATLYWYQQILGQGPKLLIQFQNNGVVDDSQLPKDRFSAERLKGVDSTLKIQPAKLEDSAVYLCASSLGPAEAFFGQGTRLTVV.

There are a few counts of this clone. The V and J genes are TRBV29-1 and TRBJ1-5; TRBD1 matches at 7 bases. Unmatched junction bases numbered 2, after V lost 0 bases and J lost 9 bases. The CDR3 contains 12 residues. CDR1 and CDR2 (germline): SQVTM, ANQGSEA. CDR3 nucleotide sequence: TGCAGCGTTGAAGATGGGGACAGGCCCCAGCATTTT. It is translated as CSVEDGDRPQHF.

The gene calls are TRBV5-1 and TRBJ2-3; D possibly corresponds to TRBD2 (5 bases). The germline V and J ends were trimmed by 0 bases and 0 bases, with 14 bases remaining between them. The CDR3 is 17 amino acids. In germline, CDR1 is SGHRS, CDR2 YFSETQ. The CDR3 sequence is CASSLARRVTSTDTQYF. Written as DNA, the CDR3 is TGCGCCAGCAGCTTGGCAAGGCGGGTGACTAGCACAGATACGCAGTATTTT.

As for this clone: Germline and junction disagree at one end, which may indicate a read error. This sample includes further DNA sequences coding for the same CDR3. The rearrangement uses TRBV5-1 and TRBJ2-3; no definite D call. Looked up from germline, CDR1 is SGHRS and CDR2 is YFSETQ. The CDR3 consists of 13 residues. CDR3 sequence: CASSFGRTDTQYF. The CDR3 region has the DNA TGCGCCAGCAGCTTCGGCCGCACGGATACGCAGTATTTT.

This chain uses TRBV18 with TRBJ1-4, with a possible D match to TRBD1 (5 bases). The germline gives CDR1 KGHSH, CDR2 LQKENI. V lost 5 bases to trimming and J lost 0 bases, with 13 bases between them. The CDR3 covers 16 residues. Written as DNA, the CDR3 is TGTGCCAGCTCATCTGCTGGGGCAGCAACTAATGAAAAACTGTTTTTT. Its protein is CASSSAGAATNEKLFF.

V usage is TRBV5-3 and J usage is TRBJ2-5; unclear D gene. TRBV5-3 is flagged as an ORF with uncertain function. V was cut by 0 bases and J by 6 bases, with 0 bases left in between. The CDR3 length is 10 residues. The CDR3 reads CARSLETQYF. As DNA, the CDR3 is TGTGCCAGAAGCTTGGAGACCCAGTACTTC.

The chain recombines TRBV9 with TRBJ2-1, with a tentative D call TRBD2 (5 bases). The CDR3 consists of 15 residues. CDR1 is SGDLS, CDR2 YYNGEE, per germline. V lost 3 bases, J lost 2 bases, and 12 bases lay in between. CDR3 amino acids: CASSADWVAYNEQFF. The CDR3 DNA reads TGTGCCAGCAGCGCGGACTGGGTGGCCTACAATGAGCAGTTCTTC.

In nucleotides, the CDR3 is TGTGCCAGCAGCTTAGGAGGCTCTGGGGCCAACGTCCTGACTTTC. Translated, it gives CASSLGGSGANVLTF. The chain uses TRBV7-7 and TRBJ2-6; unclear D gene. This CDR3 spans 15 amino acids. CDR1 and CDR2 (germline): SSHAT, FNYEAQ (reference sequence). Trimming left V 1 base short and J 0 bases short, with 4 bases between. The variable domain in full, completed from reference TRBV7-7 and TRBJ2-6, reads GAGVSQSPRYKVTKRGQDVTLRCDPISSHATLYWYQQALGQGPEFLTYFNYEAQPDKSGLPSDRFSAERPEGSISTLTIQRTEQRDSAMYRCASSLGGSGANVLTFGAGSRLTVL.

The V call is TRBV5-1, the J call TRBJ2-1; D is unresolved. The V end lost 0 bases, the J end lost 8 bases, and 12 bases lay between the germline ends. This CDR3 region has 14 residues. Germline assignment: CDR1 SGHRS and CDR2 YFSETQ. The DNA for the CDR3 is TGCGCCAGCAGCTTGGCGGCGCCGGACGATGAGCAGTTCTTC. Translating gives CASSLAAPDDEQFF.

This clone came up once. V is TRBV14 and J is TRBJ1-4; tentatively, D is TRBD1 (5 bases). The germline V and J ends were trimmed by 2 bases and 8 bases, with 12 bases remaining between them. This CDR3 spans 14 amino acids. In germline, CDR1 is SGHDN, CDR2 FVKESK. The DNA for the CDR3 is TGTGCCAGCAGCCAATCGACCAGGGTCGAAAAACTGTTTTTT. Translating gives CASSQSTRVEKLFF.

The chain is built from TRBV4-3 and TRBJ2-6; 8 positions match TRBD2. The length of the CDR3 is 17 residues. CDR1 and CDR2 (germline): LGHNA, YSLEER. J gave up 1 base and V 4 bases, and 6 bases lay outside the gene matches. The CDR3, as DNA: TGCGCCAGCAGCCCCACCTCGGGGGGGTCTGGGGCCAACGTCCTGACTTTC. Protein: CASSPTSGGSGANVLTF.

This sequence joins TRBV30 and TRBJ2-7, with TRBD1 matching over 7 bases. With V trimmed by 2 bases and J by 1 base, 5 bases remained unmatched. From germline, CDR1 is GTSNPN and CDR2 SVGIG (reference sequence). The CDR3 has 14 residues. CDR3 sequence (DNA): TGTGCCTGGAGTCTGGGACAGTGGTCCTACGAGCAGTACTTC. As protein: CAWSLGQWSYEQYF.

The chain links TRBV5-1 to TRBJ2-7; D tentatively fits TRBD1 or TRBD2 (5 bases each). The V gene's germline CDR1 is SGHRS and CDR2 YFSETQ. Trimming pared 2 bases from V and 3 bases from J, leaving 9 bases between. This CDR3 spans 13 amino acids. This CDR3 is CASSFGTVYEQYF. For the CDR3, the DNA is TGCGCCAGCAGCTTCGGGACGGTCTACGAGCAGTACTTC.